This T cell receptor beta chain appears in the sequencing data of a study of radiation and T cells in renal cell carcinoma. Treatment reported: 15 Gy SBRT to primary tumor, nephrectomy 4 weeks later. Nephrectomy followed 15 Gy stereotactic body radiation by 4 weeks. The method was immunoSEQ multiplex PCR; TCRdb's version includes in-frame clones alone and lacks a portion of them. The data show around 16,000 clones, over 60% seen once. The origin of this receptor is a woman aged 70-85 years with renal cell carcinoma. The sequenced sample was tumor tissue, obtained from a patient whose treatment included radiotherapy and nephrectomy.

The CDR3 bases are TGTGCCAGCAGTGAAGAAGGACAGGCCCCAGATACGCAGTATTTT. This gives the protein CASSEEGQAPDTQYF. The chain carries TRBV2 and TRBJ2-3; 7 bases align to TRBD1. The V gene's germline CDR1 is SNHLY and CDR2 FYNNEI. The V segment lost 1 base and the J segment 4 bases; nucleotides outside the gene matches: 5. This CDR3 contains 15 residues. The full variable domain, rest sourced from reference TRBV2 and TRBJ2-3, is EPEVTQTPSHQVTQMGQEVILRCVPISNHLYFYWYRQILGQKVEFLVSFYNNEISEKSEIFDDQFSVERPDGSNFTLKIRSTKLEDSAMYFCASSEEGQAPDTQYFGPGTRLTVL.